These 26 T cell receptor beta chains originate from one sample sequenced in a study of blood T cell repertoires in COVID-19. Assay used: immunoSEQ multiplex PCR; TCRdb lists only in-frame clones, some missing. The sample includes tens of thousands of clones, about 89% seen only once; the top ten take less than 1.5%. Sequencing input: PBMCs or T cells enriched from blood (not recorded which). The receptors were gathered from a woman in her fifties or sixties with acute COVID-19.

The chain joins TRBV12-5 to TRBJ2-1, with 11 bases matching TRBD2. The trim removed 8 bases at V and 8 bases at J, leaving 5 bases unmatched. This CDR3 region has 13 residues. Looked up from germline, CDR1 is LGHNT and CDR2 is FRNRAP. DNA for the CDR3: TGTGCTAGTTCCCTAGCGGGAGGTGATGAGCAGTTCTTC. Translating it yields CASSLAGGDEQFF.

This chain connects TRBV2 to TRBJ1-5; 11 bases map to TRBD1. Germline-derived CDR1 and CDR2 are SNHLY and FYNNEI. The CDR3 runs to 15 residues. V gave up 4 bases and J gave up 6 bases; unmatched junction bases: 5. The CDR3 DNA reads as TGTGCCAGCAGTGTAGGGACAGGGGGTGTTCAGCCCCAGCATTTT. Its translation: CASSVGTGGVQPQHF.

The chain joins TRBV30 to TRBJ1-1, with D perhaps TRBD1 (6 bases). The germline gives CDR1 GTSNPN, CDR2 SVGIG (reference sequence). V lost 2 bases and J 0 bases, leaving 13 bases between the germline ends. This CDR3 has 15 amino acids. The CDR3 DNA follows: TGTGCCTGGAGTAAGGGGGAAGGGATGAACACTGAAGCTTTCTTT. Translation: CAWSKGEGMNTEAFF.

The chain uses TRBV7-2 and TRBJ1-2, with D maybe TRBD1 (5 bases). Germline V CDR1 and CDR2: SGHTA, FQGNSA. V dropped 1 base and J dropped 4 bases, with 13 bases sitting between them. The CDR3 length is 15 residues. This CDR3 reads CASSLEGVRVYGYTF. The CDR3 region has the DNA TGTGCCAGCAGCTTAGAAGGGGTCAGAGTCTATGGCTACACCTTC.

The V gene is TRBV7-2, the J gene TRBJ2-5; maybe TRBD1 (7 bases). This CDR3 is built from 15 residues. CDR1 is SGHTA and CDR2 is FQGNSA in the germline V gene. V was clipped by 5 bases and J by 3 bases, with 16 bases between them. The CDR3 loop reads CASSPRGAEEETQYF. CDR3 nucleotides: TGTGCCAGCAGCCCCAGGGGGGCGGAAGAAGAGACCCAGTACTTC.

The V gene is TRBV5-1, the J gene TRBJ2-7; 8 nucleotides match TRBD1. This CDR3 is built from 14 residues. The V gene end was trimmed by 4 bases and the J gene end by 4 bases; junction bases not matched to a gene: 7. Germline values: CDR1 SGHRS, CDR2 YFSETQ. The CDR3 DNA reads as TGCGCCAGCAGCCCCGGACAGGGTGGGTACGAGCAGTACTTC. Its protein is CASSPGQGGYEQYF.

The chain recombines TRBV18 with TRBJ2-7; 9 bases line up with TRBD2. Germline loops: CDR1 KGHSH, CDR2 LQKENI. CDR3 size: 14 residues. V dropped 4 bases and J dropped 2; count of bases not matched to a gene: 3. CDR3: CASSLAGAPYEQYF. The DNA for the CDR3 is TGTGCCAGCTCACTAGCGGGAGCCCCCTACGAGCAGTACTTC. Full variable domain (rest looked up from reference TRBV18 and TRBJ2-7): NAGVMQNPRHLVRRRGQEARLRCSPMKGHSHVYWYRQLPEEGLKFMVYLQKENIIDESGMPKERFSAEFPKEGPSILRIQQVVRGDSAAYFCASSLAGAPYEQYFGPGTRLTVT.

This chain uses TRBV4-2 with TRBJ1-3; 10 bases are shared with TRBD1. V dropped 4 bases and J dropped 6; count of bases not matched to a gene: 6. The CDR3 contains 15 residues. Germline CDR1 reads LGHNA; CDR2 reads YNFKEQ. The CDR3 nucleotides are TGTGCCAGCAGCCTTGGGACAGGGGAGGCAAACACCATATATTTT. It encodes CASSLGTGEANTIYF.

The chain carries TRBV19 and TRBJ1-1; TRBD1 might be the D (5 bases). CDR1 is LNHDA and CDR2 is SQIVND in the germline V gene (reference sequence). The CDR3 runs 16 residues. V was pared by 3 bases and J by 1 base, with 15 bases between. CDR3 amino acids: CASSIMIHGQNTEAFF. CDR3 DNA sequence: TGTGCCAGTAGTATTATGATCCACGGACAGAACACTGAAGCTTTCTTT.

The genes are TRBV6-5 and TRBJ2-7; 10 bases match TRBD1. Germline V gives CDR1 MNHEY, CDR2 SVGAGI. With 4 bases clipped from V and 3 bases from J, the junction kept 3 bases outside the gene matches. CDR3 size: 14 residues. CDR3 protein: CASSSRDRGYEQYF. The CDR3 DNA is TGTGCCAGCAGTTCCAGGGACAGGGGCTACGAGCAGTACTTC.

This chain links TRBV19 with TRBJ2-7; 8 bases line up with TRBD1. CDR1 LNHDA and CDR2 SQIVND come from the germline V gene (reference sequence). The CDR3 runs 15 residues. Trimming at V came to 3 bases and at J to 5 bases, leaving 9 bases not matched to a gene. The CDR3 sequence: CASSIVGTGANEQYF. CDR3 DNA: TGTGCCAGTAGTATCGTGGGGACAGGCGCCAACGAGCAGTACTTC. Using reference TRBV19 and TRBJ2-7 for the parts outside the CDR3, the full variable domain is DGGITQSPKYLFRKEGQNVTLSCEQNLNHDAMYWYRQDPGQGLRLIYYSQIVNDFQKGDIAEGYSVSREKKESFPLTVTSAQKNPTAFYLCASSIVGTGANEQYFGPGTRLTVT.

This chain uses TRBV18 with TRBJ1-1; TRBD1 aligns across 8 bases. Looked up from germline, CDR1 is KGHSH and CDR2 is LQKENI. This CDR3 contains 15 residues. The V gene end was trimmed by 7 bases and the J gene end by 1 base; junction bases not matched to a gene: 8. The CDR3 DNA sequence: TGTGCCAGCTACCTACAGGGACAGGCGAACACTGAAGCTTTCTTT. Its translation: CASYLQGQANTEAFF.

This chain uses TRBV9 with TRBJ2-7; D remains ambiguous. The CDR3 loop spans 13 amino acids. V gave up 1 base and J gave up 6 bases, with 11 bases separating them. Germline lookup yields CDR1 SGDLS and CDR2 YYNGEE. The CDR3 protein is CASSVLEWSEQYF. The CDR3, as DNA: TGTGCCAGCAGCGTACTCGAGTGGTCCGAGCAGTACTTC. Together with reference TRBV9 and TRBJ2-7, the CDR3 gives the full variable domain: DSGVTQTPKHLITATGQRVTLRCSPRSGDLSVYWYQQSLDQGLQFLIQYYNGEERAKGNILERFSAQQFPDLHSELNLSSLELGDSALYFCASSVLEWSEQYFGPGTRLTVT.

The genes are TRBV6-5 and TRBJ1-1, with D hard to call. The CDR3 is 13 residues long. Trimming left V 2 bases short and J 8 bases short, with 12 bases between. CDR1 and CDR2 from the germline V gene are MNHEY and SVGAGI. The CDR3 nucleotides are TGTGCCAGCAGTTACGAGGCATCCTTAGAAGCTTTCTTT. Its translation is CASSYEASLEAFF.

The V and J genes are TRBV5-5 and TRBJ1-6; D is possibly TRBD1 (6 bases). The CDR3 covers 16 residues. V lost 2 bases and J 6 bases, leaving 15 bases between the germline ends. In germline, CDR1 is SGHKS, CDR2 YYEKEE (reference sequence). CDR3 in amino acids: CASSLVGRGSNSPLHF. DNA of the CDR3: TGTGCCAGCAGCTTAGTTGGGAGGGGGTCTAATTCACCCCTCCACTTT. The complete variable domain, with remaining parts taken from reference TRBV5-5 and TRBJ1-6, reads DAGVTQSPTHLIKTRGQQVTLRCSPISGHKSVSWYQQVLGQGPQFIFQYYEKEERGRGNFPDRFSARQFPNYSSELNVNALLLGDSALYLCASSLVGRGSNSPLHFGNGTRLTVT.

This chain joins TRBV19 and TRBJ1-3; TRBD1 is a possible D gene (6 bases). Germline values: CDR1 LNHDA, CDR2 SQIVND (reference sequence). This CDR3 comprises 18 residues. V dropped 2 bases and J dropped 0 bases, with 17 bases sitting between them. The DNA of the CDR3 is TGTGCCAGTAGTATACGTGACAGGTTATTGAGCTCTGGAAACACCATATATTTT. Amino acids: CASSIRDRLLSSGNTIYF.

This chain uses TRBV27 with TRBJ2-7; tentative D call: TRBD2 (6 bases). With 4 bases removed from V and 1 base from J, the gap between germline ends came to 14 bases. The germline V gene has CDR1 MNHEY and CDR2 SMNVEV (reference sequence). This CDR3 spans 15 amino acids. CDR3 residues: CASSYGGMGSYEQYF. The CDR3 DNA reads TGTGCCAGCAGTTATGGGGGGATGGGTTCCTACGAGCAGTACTTC.

The V call is TRBV4-2, the J call TRBJ1-3, with D possibly TRBD1 on 6 matching bases. The germline V gene has CDR1 LGHNA and CDR2 YNFKEQ. The length of the CDR3 is 17 residues. The V gene lost 4 bases and the J gene lost 0 bases, with 16 bases spanning the gap. The CDR3 sequence is CASSPTRGGNSGNTIYF. The DNA for the CDR3 is TGTGCCAGCAGCCCTACCCGGGGGGGCAACTCTGGAAACACCATATATTTT.

This chain joins TRBV4-1 and TRBJ2-3, with TRBD2 matching 8 bases. Germline CDR1 MGHRA, CDR2 YSYEKL. This CDR3 region has 18 residues. V lost 4 bases to trimming and J lost 0 bases; unmatched junction nucleotides: 12. The chain's CDR3 is CASSRSLMAGGSTDTQYF. The DNA of the CDR3 is TGCGCCAGCAGCCGATCTCTGATGGCGGGAGGTAGCACAGATACGCAGTATTTT.

This chain connects TRBV7-7 to TRBJ2-7; D is possibly TRBD2 (6 bases). The germline gives CDR1 SSHAT, CDR2 FNYEAQ (reference sequence). This CDR3 spans 15 amino acids. V lost 6 bases to trimming and J lost 7 bases, with 22 bases between them. The CDR3 spells CASSSGLPRSWEQYF. Written as DNA, the CDR3 is TGTGCCAGCAGTTCGGGACTCCCGAGATCTTGGGAGCAGTACTTC.

This clone was counted once. The chain uses TRBV9 and TRBJ2-7; TRBD1 aligns across 10 bases. The CDR3 sequence is 17 residues long. CDR1 SGDLS and CDR2 YYNGEE come from the germline V gene. The ends lost 4 bases at V and 2 bases at J; junction bases unmatched: 12. CDR3 in amino acids: CASSTGGGTGVPYEQYF. CDR3 in DNA: TGTGCCAGCAGCACCGGTGGGGGGACAGGGGTCCCCTACGAGCAGTACTTC.

The chain carries TRBV3-1 (or the pseudogene TRBV3-2) and TRBJ1-5; TRBD1 is a possible D gene (5 bases). Germline V gene sequence: CDR1 LGHDT, CDR2 YNNKEL (reference sequence). The V end lost 3 bases, the J end lost 5 bases, and 8 bases lay between the germline ends. This CDR3 is built from 13 residues. The CDR3 DNA sequence: TGTGCCAGCAGCCAGAGCAGGGATCAGCCCCAGCATTTT. Translated: CASSQSRDQPQHF.

The chain carries TRBV6-5 and TRBJ2-7; D might be TRBD1 (5 bases). Trimming took 10 bases from V and 0 from J, leaving 13 bases between them. The CDR3 covers 13 residues. Per the germline V gene, CDR1 is MNHEY and CDR2 is SVGAGI. The CDR3 sequence is CATLGRNSYEQYF. The CDR3 coding sequence is TGTGCCACCTTGGGGCGCAACTCCTACGAGCAGTACTTC.

This sequence joins TRBV5-1 and TRBJ1-1; maybe TRBD1 (5 bases). The germline V gene has CDR1 SGHRS and CDR2 YFSETQ. The V end lost 4 bases, the J end lost 3 bases, and 10 bases lay between the germline ends. This CDR3 region has 13 residues. DNA for the CDR3: TGCGCCAGCAGCCGGTCGGGGGACACTGAAGCTTTCTTT. Translating gives CASSRSGDTEAFF.

This chain links TRBV7-2 with TRBJ1-2, with 10 bases fitting TRBD1. The ends lost 5 bases at V and 8 bases at J; junction bases unmatched: 14. CDR3 size: 16 residues. Germline assignment: CDR1 SGHTA and CDR2 FQGNSA. CDR3 nucleotides: TGTGCCAGCAGCCCAAACCGGGGACAGGGGCCCTCCGGCTACACCTTC. Translating it yields CASSPNRGQGPSGYTF.

The chain joins TRBV7-2 to TRBJ2-6; no reliable D call. The V end lost 6 bases, the J end lost 0 bases, and 6 bases lay between the germline ends. Germline V gene sequence: CDR1 SGHTA, CDR2 FQGNSA. The CDR3 has 14 amino acids. The CDR3, as DNA: TGTGCCAGCAGACGGTCCTCTGGGGCCAACGTCCTGACTTTC. The encoded protein is CASRRSSGANVLTF.